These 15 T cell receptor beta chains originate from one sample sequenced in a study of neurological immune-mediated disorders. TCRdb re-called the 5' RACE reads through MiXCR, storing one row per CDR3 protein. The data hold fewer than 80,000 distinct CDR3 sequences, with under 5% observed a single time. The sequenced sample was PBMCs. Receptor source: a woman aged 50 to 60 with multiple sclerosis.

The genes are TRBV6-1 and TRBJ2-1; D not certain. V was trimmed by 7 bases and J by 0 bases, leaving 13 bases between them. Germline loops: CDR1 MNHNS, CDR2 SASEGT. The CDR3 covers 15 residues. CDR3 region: CASTPRLSSYNEQFF. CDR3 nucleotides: TGTGCCAGCACTCCGAGGCTCAGCTCCTACAATGAGCAGTTCTTC.

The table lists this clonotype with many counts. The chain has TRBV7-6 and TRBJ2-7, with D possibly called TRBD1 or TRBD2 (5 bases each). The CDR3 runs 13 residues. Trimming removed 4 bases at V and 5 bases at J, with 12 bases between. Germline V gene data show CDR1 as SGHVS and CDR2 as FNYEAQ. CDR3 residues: CASSSGAGNEQYF. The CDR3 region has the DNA TGTGCCAGCAGCTCCGGGGCGGGTAACGAGCAGTACTTC.

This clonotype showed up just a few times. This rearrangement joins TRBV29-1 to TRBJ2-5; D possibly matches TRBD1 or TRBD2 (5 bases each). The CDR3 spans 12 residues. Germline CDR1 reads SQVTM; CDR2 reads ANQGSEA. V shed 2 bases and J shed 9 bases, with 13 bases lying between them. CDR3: CSVESPVGAQYF. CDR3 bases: TGCAGCGTTGAATCCCCAGTGGGGGCCCAGTACTTC.

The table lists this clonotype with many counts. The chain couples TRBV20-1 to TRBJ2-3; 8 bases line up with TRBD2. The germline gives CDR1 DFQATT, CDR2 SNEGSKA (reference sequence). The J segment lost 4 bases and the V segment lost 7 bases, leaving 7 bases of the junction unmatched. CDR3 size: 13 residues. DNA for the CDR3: TGCAGTGACGACGGGGGGGGGGCAGATACGCAGTATTTT. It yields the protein CSDDGGGADTQYF.

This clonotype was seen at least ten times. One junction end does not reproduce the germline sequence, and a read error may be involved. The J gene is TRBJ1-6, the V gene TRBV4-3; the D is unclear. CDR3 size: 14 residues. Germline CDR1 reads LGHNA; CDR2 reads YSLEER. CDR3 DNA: TGCGCCAGCAGCCAGAGTCCAGATAATTCACCCCTCAACTTT. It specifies CASSQSPDNSPLNF.

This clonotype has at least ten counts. CDR3 loop: CASSLRLGAGEKLFF. In DNA, the CDR3 is TGTGCCAGCAGTTTAAGGTTAGGGGCCGGAGAAAAACTGTTTTTT. The rearrangement links TRBV28 to TRBJ1-4, with a possible D match to TRBD1 (5 bases). Germline lookup yields CDR1 MDHEN and CDR2 SYDVKM. This CDR3 is built from 15 residues. The V end lost 2 bases, the J end lost 8 bases, and 15 bases lay between the germline ends.

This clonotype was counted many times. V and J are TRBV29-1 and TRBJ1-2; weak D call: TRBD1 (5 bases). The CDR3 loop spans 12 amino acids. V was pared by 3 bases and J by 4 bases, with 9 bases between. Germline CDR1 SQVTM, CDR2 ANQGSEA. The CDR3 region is CSVDPGTYGYTF. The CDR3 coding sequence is TGCAGCGTTGACCCCGGGACCTATGGCTACACCTTC.

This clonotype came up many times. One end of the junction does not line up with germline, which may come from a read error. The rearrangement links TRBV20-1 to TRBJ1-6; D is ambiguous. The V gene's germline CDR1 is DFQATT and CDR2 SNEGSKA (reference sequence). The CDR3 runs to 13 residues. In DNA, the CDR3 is TGCAGTGCTATGACCGAGGCAAATTCACCCCTCAACTTT. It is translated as CSAMTEANSPLNF.

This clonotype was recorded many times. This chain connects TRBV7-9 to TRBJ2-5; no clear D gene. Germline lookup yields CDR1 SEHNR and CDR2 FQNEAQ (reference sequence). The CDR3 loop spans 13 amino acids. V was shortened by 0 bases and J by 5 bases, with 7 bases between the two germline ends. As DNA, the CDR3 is TGTGCCAGCAGCTTAGCGCGAGTGGAGACCCAGTACTTC. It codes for CASSLARVETQYF.

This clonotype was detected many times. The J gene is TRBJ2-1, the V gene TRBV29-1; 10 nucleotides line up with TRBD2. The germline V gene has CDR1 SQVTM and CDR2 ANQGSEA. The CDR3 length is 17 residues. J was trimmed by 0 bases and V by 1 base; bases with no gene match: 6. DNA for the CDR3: TGCAGCGTTGAAGGTCTAGCGGGGGAGAGCTCCTACAATGAGCAGTTCTTC. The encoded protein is CSVEGLAGESSYNEQFF.

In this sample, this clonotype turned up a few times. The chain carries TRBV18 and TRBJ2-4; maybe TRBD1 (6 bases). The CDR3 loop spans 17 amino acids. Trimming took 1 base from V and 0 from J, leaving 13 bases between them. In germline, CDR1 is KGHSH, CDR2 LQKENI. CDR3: CASSPQVRGTAKNIQYF. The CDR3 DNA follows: TGTGCCAGCTCACCACAGGTCAGGGGCACAGCCAAAAACATTCAGTACTTC.

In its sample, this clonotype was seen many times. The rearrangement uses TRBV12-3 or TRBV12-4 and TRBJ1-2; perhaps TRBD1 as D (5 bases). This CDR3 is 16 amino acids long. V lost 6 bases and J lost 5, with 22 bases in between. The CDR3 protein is CASRSNTRGSGYGYTF. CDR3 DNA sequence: TGTGCCAGCAGATCAAACACGCGGGGCAGTGGTTATGGCTACACCTTC.

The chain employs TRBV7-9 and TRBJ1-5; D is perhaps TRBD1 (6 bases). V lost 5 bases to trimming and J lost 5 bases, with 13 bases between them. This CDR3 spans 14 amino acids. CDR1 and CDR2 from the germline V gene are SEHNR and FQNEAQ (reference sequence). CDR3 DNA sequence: TGTGCCAGCAGCCCAAGGTCAGGGGATCAGCCCCAGCATTTT. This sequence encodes CASSPRSGDQPQHF.

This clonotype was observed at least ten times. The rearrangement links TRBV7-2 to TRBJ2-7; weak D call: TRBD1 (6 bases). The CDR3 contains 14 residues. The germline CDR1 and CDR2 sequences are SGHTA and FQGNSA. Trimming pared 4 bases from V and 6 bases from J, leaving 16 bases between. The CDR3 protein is CASSWGHSTVEQYF. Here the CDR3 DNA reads TGTGCCAGCAGCTGGGGACACTCCACAGTCGAGCAGTACTTC.

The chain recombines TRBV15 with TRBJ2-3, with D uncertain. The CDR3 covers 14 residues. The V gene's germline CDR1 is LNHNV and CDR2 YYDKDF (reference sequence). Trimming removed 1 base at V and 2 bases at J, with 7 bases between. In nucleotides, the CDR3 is TGTGCCACCAGCAGAGGGGCCAACACAGATACGCAGTATTTT. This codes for CATSRGANTDTQYF. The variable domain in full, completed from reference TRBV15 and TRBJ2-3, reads DAMVIQNPRYQVTQFGKPVTLSCSQTLNHNVMYWYQQKSSQAPKLLFHYYDKDFNNEADTPDNFQSRRPNTSFCFLDIRSPGLGDTAMYLCATSRGANTDTQYFGPGTRLTVL.